A selection of T cell receptor beta chains follows, all from one sample in a study of human thymus T cells. This table comes from immunoSEQ multiplex PCR, and its TCRdb copy is limited to in-frame clones, with some not included. The table shows tens of thousands of clones, with roughly 94% occurring only once. The sequenced sample was blood. These TCRs come from a boy younger than two with a congenital heart defect but otherwise immunologically healthy. The CDR3 runs from the conserved cysteine through the conserved F or W. The D gene is left open where the match is weak.

CDR3aa: CASSLGLAEYNEQFF; CDR3nt: TGTGCCAGCTCATTAGGACTAGCGGAATACAATGAGCAGTTCTTC; j_gene: TRBJ2-1; v_gene: TRBV18; d_gene: TRBD2
CDR3aa: CASSHRDRGQNEQYF; CDR3nt: TGTGCCAGCTCCCACCGGGACAGGGGGCAGAACGAGCAGTACTTC; j_gene: TRBJ2-7; v_gene: TRBV18; d_gene: TRBD1
CDR3aa: CASSPKGGLAGANEQFF; CDR3nt: TGTGCCAGCTCACCAAAGGGGGGTCTAGCGGGAGCCAATGAGCAGTTCTTC; j_gene: TRBJ2-1; v_gene: TRBV18; d_gene: TRBD2
CDR3aa: CAISEGDAGDQPQHF; CDR3nt: TGTGCCATCAGTGAGGGAGACGCTGGAGATCAGCCCCAGCATTTT; j_gene: TRBJ1-5; v_gene: TRBV10-3; d_gene: -
CDR3aa: CASSVRTSGTQYF; CDR3nt: TGTGCCAGCAGCGTGAGGACTAGCGGTACTCAGTATTTT; j_gene: TRBJ2-3; v_gene: TRBV9; d_gene: TRBD2
CDR3aa: CASSWGGENTEAFF; CDR3nt: TGCGCCAGCAGCTGGGGGGGCGAGAACACTGAAGCTTTCTTT; j_gene: TRBJ1-1; v_gene: TRBV5-1; d_gene: -
CDR3aa: CASSHNAGYYYEQYF; CDR3nt: TGTGCCAGCAGCCACAATGCGGGGTACTACTACGAGCAGTACTTC; j_gene: TRBJ2-7; v_gene: TRBV5-4; d_gene: -
CDR3aa: CASSLRTSELYEQYF; CDR3nt: TGTGCCAGCAGCCTACGGACTAGCGAGCTCTACGAGCAGTACTTC; j_gene: TRBJ2-7; v_gene: TRBV14; d_gene: TRBD2
CDR3aa: CASSREDRGHDGYTF; CDR3nt: TGTGCCAGCAGCAGAGAGGACAGGGGGCACGATGGCTACACCTTC; j_gene: TRBJ1-2; v_gene: TRBV27; d_gene: TRBD1
CDR3aa: CASSLAPGQNYGYTF; CDR3nt: TGTGCCAGCAGCTTAGCGCCGGGACAGAACTATGGCTACACCTTC; j_gene: TRBJ1-2; v_gene: TRBV7-6; d_gene: TRBD1